The T cell receptor (beta chain) under discussion was sequenced for a study of T cell responses to AZD1222 COVID-19 vaccine. The study's findings and limits: The study found vaccine-associated CD4 TCRs spanning spike, dominant at 160-218 and 743-854.

This clone came up a few times. Its cognate antigen is unknown. The method was immunoSEQ multiplex PCR; TCRdb's version includes in-frame clones alone and lacks a portion of them. The data hold around 150,000 clones, with about 89% observed a single time. CDR1 is ENHRY and CDR2 is SYGVKD in the germline V gene. Trimming took 6 bases from V and 8 from J, leaving 10 bases between them. CDR3 length: 12 amino acids. This TCR was sampled from an adult who received the MenACWY meningococcal vaccine as a control. This specimen was peripheral blood, taken 28 days after the second dose of the MenACWY control vaccine. The chain links TRBV10-3 to TRBJ1-4; a weak D match, TRBD1 (6 bases). The CDR3 sequence: CAISRTDEKLFF. CDR3 sequence (DNA): TGTGCCATCAGCAGGACAGACGAAAAACTGTTTTTT.